A single sample is the source of the 19 T cell receptor beta chains below, sequenced in a study of CD8 T cells in ankylosing spondylitis. MiXCR, run by TCRdb on the 5' RACE reads, gives a single entry per CDR3 protein. The sample has 250,000 or so distinct CDR3 sequences, 24% seen once. The sequenced material came from blood, either unsorted or a sorted T cell fraction (not recorded which). All receptors come from a male donor with ankylosing spondylitis or in good health (not recorded which).

This clonotype was recorded many times. The chain couples TRBV29-1 to TRBJ1-2, with TRBD1 matching over 9 bases. With 6 bases clipped from V and 5 bases from J, the junction kept 4 bases outside the gene matches. The length of the CDR3 is 12 residues. CDR1 SQVTM and CDR2 ANQGSEA come from the germline V gene. CDR3 amino acids: CSVGQGRYGYTF. The CDR3 DNA is TGCAGCGTCGGACAGGGGAGATATGGCTACACCTTC. Filled out from reference TRBV29-1 and TRBJ1-2, the complete variable domain reads SAVISQKPSRDICQRGTSLTIQCQVDSQVTMMFWYRQQPGQSLTLIATANQGSEATYESGFVIDKFPISRPNLTFSTLTVSNMSPEDSSIYLCSVGQGRYGYTFGSGTRLTVV.

This clonotype has a handful of counts. This sequence joins TRBV20-1 and TRBJ1-2; unclear D gene. V gave up 7 bases and J gave up 6 bases, with 15 bases separating them. The CDR3 totals 12 residues. Germline V gives CDR1 DFQATT, CDR2 SNEGSKA (reference sequence). The CDR3 DNA sequence: TGCAGTGTGCCGGGGTGGTCCGATGGCTACACCTTC. It specifies CSVPGWSDGYTF.

This clonotype was counted a few times. CDR3 sequence (DNA): TGCAGTGCGGCCCATCCCGGGGGGGGCTATACAGATACGCAGTATTTT. Amino acids: CSAAHPGGGYTDTQYF. The chain recombines TRBV20-1 with TRBJ2-3, with 8 bases identical to TRBD2. Germline CDR1 reads DFQATT; CDR2 reads SNEGSKA (reference sequence). This CDR3 has 16 residues. J lost 3 bases, V lost 6 bases, and 14 bases had no gene match.

This clonotype was recorded many times. The rearrangement uses TRBV9 and TRBJ2-4; D not certain. CDR3 length equals 14 residues. The ends were cut back, 0 bases at V and 0 bases at J, with 4 bases in the middle. CDR1 is SGDLS, CDR2 YYNGEE, per germline. The CDR3 loop reads CASSVGLAKNIQYF. The CDR3 nucleotides read TGTGCCAGCAGCGTAGGACTAGCCAAAAACATTCAGTACTTC.

This chain uses TRBV12-3 or TRBV12-4 with TRBJ1-6, with D perhaps TRBD1 (6 bases). The CDR3 extends over 13 amino acids. The V gene lost 7 bases and the J gene lost 10 bases, with 14 bases spanning the gap. The CDR3 loop reads CASTTQGGSPLHF. DNA for the CDR3: TGTGCCAGCACCACACAGGGTGGGTCACCCCTCCACTTT.

This clonotype was observed many times. The V and J genes are TRBV20-1 and TRBJ2-7; TRBD2 is a possible D gene (6 bases). This CDR3 is 15 amino acids long. CDR1 and CDR2 (germline): DFQATT, SNEGSKA (reference sequence). Trimming cost V 5 bases and J 2 bases, with 19 bases left between them. CDR3 DNA: TGCAGTGCTTCTGGGCGGGGCAGCTGGGCCTACGAGCAGTACTTC. Translation gives CSASGRGSWAYEQYF.

This clonotype was seen ten or more times. The chain couples TRBV6-1 to TRBJ1-1; TRBD1 might be the D (5 bases). The CDR3 runs 15 residues. Germline V CDR1 and CDR2: MNHNS, SASEGT. Between the trimmed V and J ends, which lost 6 bases and 4 bases, there was a span of 18 bases. The CDR3 coding sequence is TGTGCCAGCAGCCCCATTTCAGGGTGGGGCACTGAAGCTTTCTTT. Encoded protein: CASSPISGWGTEAFF.

This clonotype was observed at least ten times. The chain couples TRBV20-1 to TRBJ1-5; no reliable D call. The CDR3 consists of 16 residues. V gave up 0 bases and J gave up 1 base, with 13 bases separating them. Germline V lookup: CDR1 DFQATT, CDR2 SNEGSKA (reference sequence). The CDR3 loop is CSAREATGSSNQPQHF. CDR3 sequence (DNA): TGCAGTGCTAGAGAAGCCACGGGATCGAGCAATCAGCCCCAGCATTTT.

This clonotype was recorded at least ten times. The chain is built from TRBV7-9 and TRBJ1-2; TRBD1 agrees at 7 bases. Germline CDR1 is SEHNR and CDR2 is FQNEAQ (reference sequence). V dropped 5 bases and J dropped 2; count of bases not matched to a gene: 5. This CDR3 has 14 amino acids. The CDR3 loop is CASSLVQGNYGYTF. The CDR3 DNA reads TGTGCCAGCAGCCTCGTACAGGGGAACTATGGCTACACCTTC.

In this sample, this clonotype turned up many times. The chain carries TRBV20-1 and TRBJ1-5; D is possibly TRBD1 (5 bases). Germline V gene lookup returns CDR1 DFQATT and CDR2 SNEGSKA (reference sequence). Trimming took off 5 bases at V and 0 bases at J, with 11 bases between the two ends. This CDR3 comprises 14 residues. Here the CDR3 DNA reads TGCAGTGCTTGGGCCGGGGGTAGCAATCAGCCCCAGCATTTT. This translates into CSAWAGGSNQPQHF.

This clonotype showed up many times. This chain links TRBV10-1 with TRBJ2-1; D is possibly TRBD1 (6 bases). The V end was cut by 1 base, the J end by 8 bases, with 12 bases between. The CDR3 contains 14 residues. Germline assignment: CDR1 WNHNN and CDR2 SYGVQD (reference sequence). CDR3: CASSEWMAGDEQFF. Written as DNA, the CDR3 is TGCGCCAGCAGTGAGTGGATGGCAGGGGATGAGCAGTTCTTC.

The chain employs TRBV12-3 or TRBV12-4 and TRBJ2-1; D remains unclear. The CDR3 covers 12 residues. Trimming stripped 3 bases from V and 8 bases from J, with 8 bases between. In DNA form, the CDR3 reads TGTGCCAGCAGTTTTTCAGGTCATGAGCAGTTCTTC. Protein product: CASSFSGHEQFF.

This clonotype was seen ten or more times. Relative to the germline gene, one junction end is altered; a read error may explain this. DNA for the CDR3: TGTGCCAGCAGCTTAGCAGGGGACAGCCAGCCCTTC. Translated, it gives CASSLAGDSQPF. The chain employs TRBV7-9 and TRBJ2-1; 7 bases align to TRBD1. Germline CDR1 is SEHNR and CDR2 is FQNEAQ (reference sequence). The CDR3 has 12 residues.

In its sample, this clonotype was seen a few times. The rearrangement links TRBV20-1 to TRBJ2-1; 7 nucleotides match TRBD2. Germline V gene data show CDR1 as DFQATT and CDR2 as SNEGSKA (reference sequence). Trimming removed 0 bases from V and 1 base from J; junction bases left unmatched: 9. The CDR3 has 17 amino acids. CDR3 sequence: CSARDLQRGSSYNEQFF. The CDR3 bases are TGCAGTGCTAGAGATCTGCAGCGGGGATCATCCTACAATGAGCAGTTCTTC.

The J gene is TRBJ2-1, the V gene TRBV9; D ambiguous. The germline gives CDR1 SGDLS, CDR2 YYNGEE. Trimming shortened V by 4 bases and J by 6 bases, and 8 bases separated the two germline ends. This CDR3 contains 12 residues. CDR3 protein: CASSPEGNEQFF. CDR3 nucleotide sequence: TGTGCCAGCAGCCCTGAAGGCAATGAGCAGTTCTTC.

This clonotype has a count of ten or more. V gene TRBV28 combines with J gene TRBJ2-7; the match to TRBD1 covers 11 bases. Germline V lookup: CDR1 MDHEN, CDR2 SYDVKM. Trimming cost V 3 bases and J 3 bases; bases outside gene matches: 4. CDR3 length: 15 amino acids. CDR3 residues: CASSFHGTGGYEQYF. The CDR3 region has the DNA TGTGCCAGCAGTTTCCATGGGACAGGGGGCTACGAGCAGTACTTC. The entire variable domain, with the rest obtained from reference TRBV28 and TRBJ2-7, is as follows: DVKVTQSSRYLVKRTGEKVFLECVQDMDHENMFWYRQDPGLGLRLIYFSYDVKMKEKGDIPEGYSVSREKKERFSLILESASTNQTSMYLCASSFHGTGGYEQYFGPGTRLTVT.

This clonotype has at least ten counts. The rearrangement joins TRBV2 to TRBJ2-7; 10 bases map to TRBD2. CDR1 is SNHLY and CDR2 is FYNNEI in the germline V gene. The V gene end was trimmed by 1 base and the J gene end by 4 bases; junction bases not matched to a gene: 4. This CDR3 is built from 15 residues. In nucleotides, the CDR3 is TGTGCCAGCAGTGAAGTAAGCGGGGGGGCGTACGAGCAGTACTTC. Its translation: CASSEVSGGAYEQYF.

The chain links TRBV27 to TRBJ2-1, with 8 nucleotides matching TRBD1. Germline V gene sequence: CDR1 MNHEY, CDR2 SMNVEV (reference sequence). The ends lost 2 bases at V and 0 bases at J; junction bases unmatched: 9. The CDR3 runs to 18 residues. CDR3 DNA sequence: TGTGCCAGCAGTTTACGGGGACAGGCTTTGGGCTCCTACAATGAGCAGTTCTTC. It codes for CASSLRGQALGSYNEQFF.

In its sample, this clonotype was seen a few times. This chain uses TRBV29-1 with TRBJ1-2; D ambiguous. The CDR3 has 12 residues. CDR1 is SQVTM, CDR2 ANQGSEA, per germline. The ends were cut back, 7 bases at V and 0 bases at J, with 9 bases in the middle. The CDR3 DNA reads as TGCAGCGAGTCGAGGACTAACTATGGCTACACCTTC. Its protein is CSESRTNYGYTF.